The following is a TCR beta chain sequence with its context. Its antigen is as yet unknown. The germline V gene encodes CDR1 SEHNR and CDR2 FQNEAQ (reference sequence). The CDR3 length is 14 residues. Trimming left V 2 bases short and J 5 bases short, with 12 bases between. The sample is drawn from a study of cytomegalovirus exposure and HLA in healthy donors. Study-wide points: Immune exposure data for these donors was limited to CMV serostatus. A missense variant in DCLRE1C was later tied to TCR beta V- and J-gene trimming.

Primers included in the PCR were 60 Vbeta and 13 Jbeta primers. Using immunoSEQ multiplex PCR, the repertoire was profiled, and TCRdb retains in-frame clones only, with some absent. The table shows 100,000 to 150,000 clones, with about 73% occurring only once. This receptor was obtained from a middle-aged woman in good health and CMV-seronegative. The source material was PBMCs. J is TRBJ2-5 and V is TRBV7-9; D is ambiguous. The CDR3 DNA sequence: TGTGCCAGCAGCTTATACAGCCACTTGGAGACCCAGTACTTC. Amino acid sequence: CASSLYSHLETQYF. The whole variable domain, remainder taken from reference TRBV7-9 and TRBJ2-5, is DTGVSQNPRHKITKRGQNVTFRCDPISEHNRLYWYRQTLGQGPEFLTYFQNEAQLEKSRLLSDRFSAERPKGSFSTLEIQRTEQGDSAMYLCASSLYSHLETQYFGPGTRLLVL.